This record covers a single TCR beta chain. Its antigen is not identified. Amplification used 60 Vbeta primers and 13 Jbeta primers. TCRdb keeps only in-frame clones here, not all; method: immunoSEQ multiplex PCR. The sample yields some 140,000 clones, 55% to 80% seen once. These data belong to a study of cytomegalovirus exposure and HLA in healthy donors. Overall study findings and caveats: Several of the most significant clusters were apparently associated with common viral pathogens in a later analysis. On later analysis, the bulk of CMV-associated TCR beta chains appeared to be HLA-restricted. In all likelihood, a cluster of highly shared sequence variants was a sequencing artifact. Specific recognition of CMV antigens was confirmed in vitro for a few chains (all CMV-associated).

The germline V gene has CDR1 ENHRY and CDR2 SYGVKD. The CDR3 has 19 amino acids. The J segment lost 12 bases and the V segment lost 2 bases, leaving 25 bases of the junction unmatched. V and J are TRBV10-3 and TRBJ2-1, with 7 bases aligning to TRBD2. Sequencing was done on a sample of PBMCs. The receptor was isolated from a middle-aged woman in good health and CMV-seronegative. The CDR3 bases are TGTGCCATCAGTGAGAGGCTAGCGGAACCTGGGAACAATGAGCCCCGGCAGTTCTTC. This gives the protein CAISERLAEPGNNEPRQFF.